The clone carrying this T cell receptor beta chain appeared many times. Its target is not known. The V gene's germline CDR1 is SQVTM and CDR2 ANQGSEA. The CDR3 totals 15 residues. V lost 1 base, J lost 6 bases, and 6 bases stayed unmatched. A second PCR, run for roughly 7 to 11 cycles, used a sample-barcoded 5' primer plus a J-beta primer mix. Each CDR3 protein gets one entry after TCRdb re-called the 5' RACE reads with MiXCR. The sample includes about 690,000 distinct CDR3 sequences, about 43% of them seen just once. Caucasian, healthy and from Russia, the donors were aged between about 6 and 100. This specimen comes from a study of blood T cells in healthy people across ages. Study details: The capture of about one barcoded beta molecule per two T cells was achieved by template switching.

Study-wide findings and caveats: Among T cells, TCR beta diversity per million cells dropped roughly linearly as age rose. Observed TCR beta diversity showed a strong correlation with the percentage of naive T cells as measured by flow cytometry.

Sequenced material: blood. This TCR came from an elderly man in good health. The chain employs TRBV29-1 and TRBJ2-1, with TRBD1 matching 10 bases. This CDR3 is CSVEARQGAPNEQFF. The CDR3 bases are TGCAGCGTTGAAGCGAGACAGGGGGCCCCCAATGAGCAGTTCTTC.